This T cell receptor (beta chain) was captured in a study of beta chain features in type 1 diabetes. Regarding the study as a whole: People with Type 1 diabetes carried modestly yet significantly shorter TCRB CDR3s in all four CD4+ subsets.

This clone was found a few times. Its antigen is undetermined. Looked up from germline, CDR1 is MDHEN and CDR2 is SYDVKM. CDR3 length: 12 amino acids. The germline V and J ends were trimmed by 6 bases and 2 bases, with 8 bases remaining between them. Every isolated RNA sample was fully reverse transcribed, so sequencing captured expressed TCRB transcripts. Only in-frame clones appear in the TCRdb table, and some are missing; sequencing was by immunoSEQ multiplex PCR. The table includes about 140,000 clones, 6.9% detected once. Purities in excess of 95% were seen in all sorted populations. This TCR came from a woman in her twenties or thirties in good health. The sequenced sample was central memory CD4+ T cells from blood. J is TRBJ2-7 and V is TRBV28; D call uncertain. CDR3 coding DNA: TGTGCCAGCAGACCTTCTACCTACGAGCAGTACTTC. It is translated as CASRPSTYEQYF.